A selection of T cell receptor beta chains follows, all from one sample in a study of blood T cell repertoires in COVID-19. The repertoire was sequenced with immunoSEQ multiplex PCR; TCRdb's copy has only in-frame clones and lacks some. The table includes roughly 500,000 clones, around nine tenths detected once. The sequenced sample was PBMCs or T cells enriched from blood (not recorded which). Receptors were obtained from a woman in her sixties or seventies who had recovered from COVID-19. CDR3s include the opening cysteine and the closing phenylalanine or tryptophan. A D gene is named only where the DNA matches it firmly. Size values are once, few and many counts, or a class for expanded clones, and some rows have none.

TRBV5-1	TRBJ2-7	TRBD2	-	CASSFQGLALSYSYEQYF	TGCGCCAGCAGCTTTCAGGGACTAGCGCTTAGCTACTCCTACGAGCAGTACTTC
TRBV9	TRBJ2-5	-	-	CASSVAAGHLETQYF	TGTGCCAGCAGCGTAGCGGCAGGGCATTTGGAGACCCAGTACTTC
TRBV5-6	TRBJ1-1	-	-	CASSFGGPSEAFF	TGTGCCAGCAGCTTCGGAGGCCCGTCTGAAGCTTTCTTT
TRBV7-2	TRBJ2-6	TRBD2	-	CASSPNPGLAASGANVLTF	TGTGCCAGCAGCCCGAATCCGGGACTAGCCGCCTCTGGGGCCAACGTCCTGACTTTC
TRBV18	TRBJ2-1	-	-	CASSPRGTMYNEQFF	TGTGCCAGCTCACCTCGGGGAACAATGTACAATGAGCAGTTCTTC
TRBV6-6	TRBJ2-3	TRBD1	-	CASSYWGQGNADTQYF	TGTGCCAGCAGTTACTGGGGACAGGGGAACGCAGATACGCAGTATTTT
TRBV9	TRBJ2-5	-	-	CASSVSAQGIQETQYF	TGTGCCAGCAGCGTTTCGGCGCAGGGTATACAAGAGACCCAGTACTTC
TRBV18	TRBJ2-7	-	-	CASSQLPGHNSYEQYF	TGTGCCAGCTCCCAACTCCCGGGACATAACTCCTACGAGCAGTACTTC
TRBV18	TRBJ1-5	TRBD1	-	CASSPNRGQGANQPQHF	TGTGCCAGCTCACCTAACCGGGGACAGGGGGCAAATCAGCCCCAGCATTTT
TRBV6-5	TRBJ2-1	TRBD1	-	CASSYRGLRGNEQFF	TGTGCCAGCAGCTACAGGGGGTTGCGAGGGAATGAGCAGTTCTTC
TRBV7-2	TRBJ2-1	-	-	CASSLGGGLYNEQFF	TGTGCCAGCAGCTTAGGCGGGGGCCTCTACAATGAGCAGTTCTTC
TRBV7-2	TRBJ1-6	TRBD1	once	CASSPRQGSPLHF	TGTGCCAGCAGCCCCAGACAGGGTTCACCCCTCCACTTT
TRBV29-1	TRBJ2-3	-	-	CSVEGIRGTDTQYF	TGCAGCGTTGAAGGGATTCGGGGCACAGATACGCAGTATTTT
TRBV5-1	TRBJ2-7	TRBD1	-	CASQGPGQGSYEQYF	TGCGCCAGCCAAGGGCCGGGACAGGGATCCTACGAGCAGTACTTC